This is a list of T cell receptor beta chains from one sample in a study of beta chain features in type 1 diabetes. Sequenced by immunoSEQ multiplex PCR; TCRdb stores in-frame clones only, minus some. The profile shows about 470,000 clones, roughly 31% of them singletons. Input material: naive CD4+ T cells from blood. The receptors shown here come from a man younger than 30 in good health. Each CDR3 is given with its conserved first and last residue. The D gene is left open where the match is weak. Only some rows state a clone size, as once, few, many or a class for expanded clones.

cdr3_nt: TGTGCCAGCAGCCGCCGTACTAGCGCTGAGCAGTTCTTC; cdr3_aa: CASSRRTSAEQFF; clone_size: .; d_call: TRBD2; j_call: TRBJ2-1; v_call: TRBV7-8
cdr3_nt: TGTGCCTGGAGTGGCCAAGAGACCCAGTACTTC; cdr3_aa: CAWSGQETQYF; clone_size: .; d_call: .; j_call: TRBJ2-5; v_call: TRBV30
cdr3_nt: TGCAGCGCCACCGCCCCGGGACTCTCCCCTGGTTACGGGGAGCTGTTTTTT; cdr3_aa: CSATAPGLSPGYGELFF; clone_size: few; d_call: .; j_call: TRBJ2-2; v_call: TRBV29-1
cdr3_nt: TGTGCCTGGAGTGGGACTAGCTCCTACAATGAGCAGTTCTTC; cdr3_aa: CAWSGTSSYNEQFF; clone_size: .; d_call: TRBD2; j_call: TRBJ2-1; v_call: TRBV30
cdr3_nt: TGTGCCAGCAGCTTAACTGTTTCTGGGGCCAACGTCCTGACTTTC; cdr3_aa: CASSLTVSGANVLTF; clone_size: few; d_call: .; j_call: TRBJ2-6; v_call: TRBV11-2
cdr3_nt: TGTGCCTGGAGCACCACGTGGAATCAGCCCCAGCATTTT; cdr3_aa: CAWSTTWNQPQHF; clone_size: .; d_call: .; j_call: TRBJ1-5; v_call: TRBV30
cdr3_nt: TGTGCCTGGAGCGGGCCTAGGGAAGGTAAAGATACGCAGTATTTT; cdr3_aa: CAWSGPREGKDTQYF; clone_size: .; d_call: .; j_call: TRBJ2-3; v_call: TRBV30
cdr3_nt: TGCGCCAGCAACCTCGGCCGACACAATGAGCAGTTCTTC; cdr3_aa: CASNLGRHNEQFF; clone_size: few; d_call: .; j_call: TRBJ2-1; v_call: TRBV5-1
cdr3_nt: TGTGCCAGCAGTGAAGTGGGCGGGAGGGCCCCTGTCCAGTACTTC; cdr3_aa: CASSEVGGRAPVQYF; clone_size: .; d_call: TRBD2; j_call: TRBJ2-5; v_call: TRBV28
cdr3_nt: TGTGCCAGCAGCTTAACGCTCTCTGGAAACACCATATATTTT; cdr3_aa: CASSLTLSGNTIYF; clone_size: .; d_call: .; j_call: TRBJ1-3; v_call: TRBV7-9
cdr3_nt: TGTGCCAGCAGCTTACAGGGCCATGAGCAGTTCTTC; cdr3_aa: CASSLQGHEQFF; clone_size: .; d_call: .; j_call: TRBJ2-1; v_call: TRBV11-2
cdr3_nt: TGTGCCTGGAGCCCTGAGACAGGGGTCCGGGAGCAGTACTTC; cdr3_aa: CAWSPETGVREQYF; clone_size: few; d_call: TRBD1; j_call: TRBJ2-7; v_call: TRBV30
cdr3_nt: TGCAGCGTTGAGGGGCCGGTGGGGGACGGGGAGCAGTACTTC; cdr3_aa: CSVEGPVGDGEQYF; clone_size: few; d_call: .; j_call: TRBJ2-7; v_call: TRBV29-1
cdr3_nt: TGTGCCAGCCGCCTAACGGGAGTAACCTACAATGAGCAGTTCTTC; cdr3_aa: CASRLTGVTYNEQFF; clone_size: .; d_call: .; j_call: TRBJ2-1; v_call: TRBV18
cdr3_nt: TGTGCCAGCAGTCCGCAGGGCGGGACGAACACCGGGGAGCTGTTTTTT; cdr3_aa: CASSPQGGTNTGELFF; clone_size: .; d_call: .; j_call: TRBJ2-2; v_call: TRBV27
cdr3_nt: TGCGCCAGCAGCCCCAGGTCGAGCGATGAGCAGTTCTTC; cdr3_aa: CASSPRSSDEQFF; clone_size: .; d_call: .; j_call: TRBJ2-1; v_call: TRBV5-1
cdr3_nt: TGTGCCAGCAGCTTGGCACTAGCGGTGGGCACCGGGGAGCTGTTTTTT; cdr3_aa: CASSLALAVGTGELFF; clone_size: .; d_call: TRBD2; j_call: TRBJ2-2; v_call: TRBV5-4
cdr3_nt: TGTGCCAGCTCACCTGACCTAGCCTACGAGCAGTACTTC; cdr3_aa: CASSPDLAYEQYF; clone_size: few; d_call: .; j_call: TRBJ2-7; v_call: TRBV18
cdr3_nt: TGTGCCAGCACCCTTTACGCCTTCGGAGGCTACACCTTC; cdr3_aa: CASTLYAFGGYTF; clone_size: few; d_call: .; j_call: TRBJ1-2; v_call: TRBV28
cdr3_nt: TGCAGCGTTCTGGGTCCGAACACCGGGGAGCTGTTTTTT; cdr3_aa: CSVLGPNTGELFF; clone_size: few; d_call: .; j_call: TRBJ2-2; v_call: TRBV29-1
cdr3_nt: TGTGCCAGCAGCTTAGTTGGATCTTGGGTCGGCACAGATACGCAGTATTTT; cdr3_aa: CASSLVGSWVGTDTQYF; clone_size: .; d_call: .; j_call: TRBJ2-3; v_call: TRBV11-1
cdr3_nt: TGTGCCTGGAGTTGGGGTTCAGGAAACACCATATATTTT; cdr3_aa: CAWSWGSGNTIYF; clone_size: .; d_call: .; j_call: TRBJ1-3; v_call: TRBV30
cdr3_nt: TGCAGCGTGGGACGGATGAACACTGAAGCTTTCTTT; cdr3_aa: CSVGRMNTEAFF; clone_size: .; d_call: .; j_call: TRBJ1-1; v_call: TRBV29-1
cdr3_nt: TGTGCCTGGAGTAGAGTCAGGCCTCTCCAAGAGACCCAGTACTTC; cdr3_aa: CAWSRVRPLQETQYF; clone_size: .; d_call: .; j_call: TRBJ2-5; v_call: TRBV30
cdr3_nt: TGTGCCAGCAACGACTGGGGAGTGGGCCAGTACTTC; cdr3_aa: CASNDWGVGQYF; clone_size: .; d_call: .; j_call: TRBJ2-5; v_call: TRBV28
cdr3_nt: TGTGCCATCAGAACACAGGGGGCGAGGGACGAGCAGTACTTC; cdr3_aa: CAIRTQGARDEQYF; clone_size: few; d_call: TRBD1; j_call: TRBJ2-7; v_call: TRBV10-3
cdr3_nt: TGTGCCAGCAGTAAGAAAGAGACCCAGTACTTC; cdr3_aa: CASSKKETQYF; clone_size: few; d_call: .; j_call: TRBJ2-5; v_call: TRBV28
cdr3_nt: TGTGCCAGCGGGACAGGAAACAAAAACATTCAGTACTTC; cdr3_aa: CASGTGNKNIQYF; clone_size: .; d_call: TRBD1; j_call: TRBJ2-4; v_call: TRBV28
cdr3_nt: TGTGCCAGCAGTTTAGGATTGCTACGGGACTCGGCCCACGAGCAGTACTTC; cdr3_aa: CASSLGLLRDSAHEQYF; clone_size: .; d_call: .; j_call: TRBJ2-7; v_call: TRBV28
cdr3_nt: TGTGCCAGCAGCTGGGACAGGGAAGAGACCCAGTACTTC; cdr3_aa: CASSWDREETQYF; clone_size: few; d_call: TRBD1; j_call: TRBJ2-5; v_call: TRBV11-2
cdr3_nt: TGTGCCAGCAGCTTAACAACAGGGTTAGATACGCAGTATTTT; cdr3_aa: CASSLTTGLDTQYF; clone_size: .; d_call: .; j_call: TRBJ2-3; v_call: TRBV7-2
cdr3_nt: TGTGCCAGCAGTGAGGGGGTACGCTCCTACGAGCAGTACTTC; cdr3_aa: CASSEGVRSYEQYF; clone_size: .; d_call: .; j_call: TRBJ2-7; v_call: TRBV2
cdr3_nt: TGTGCCAGCAGTGAAGCGGGGACAGGGTACTATGGCTACACCTTC; cdr3_aa: CASSEAGTGYYGYTF; clone_size: .; d_call: TRBD1; j_call: TRBJ1-2; v_call: TRBV6-1
cdr3_nt: TGTGCCAGCAGCTTGATCGAGACCCAGTACTTC; cdr3_aa: CASSLIETQYF; clone_size: .; d_call: .; j_call: TRBJ2-5; v_call: TRBV5-6
cdr3_nt: TGCGCCAGCAGCTTCCCAGAGAGCACAGATACGCAGTATTTT; cdr3_aa: CASSFPESTDTQYF; clone_size: few; d_call: .; j_call: TRBJ2-3; v_call: TRBV5-1
cdr3_nt: TGTGCCAGCAGTTTGGACAGGAACTATTATAGCAATCAGCCCCAGCATTTT; cdr3_aa: CASSLDRNYYSNQPQHF; clone_size: .; d_call: TRBD1; j_call: TRBJ1-5; v_call: TRBV28
cdr3_nt: TGCGCCAGCAGCCACGACCTTAATGAAAAACTGTTTTTT; cdr3_aa: CASSHDLNEKLFF; clone_size: .; d_call: .; j_call: TRBJ1-4; v_call: TRBV4-3
cdr3_nt: TGTGCCAGCAGCTTGCTAGGGCCCCACGAGCAGTACTTC; cdr3_aa: CASSLLGPHEQYF; clone_size: .; d_call: .; j_call: TRBJ2-7; v_call: TRBV5-6
cdr3_nt: TGCGCCAGCAGCCGCCGGGACAACTTGCCCCGGAGCTCCTACAATGAGCAGTTCTTC; cdr3_aa: CASSRRDNLPRSSYNEQFF; clone_size: .; d_call: .; j_call: TRBJ2-1; v_call: TRBV4-1
cdr3_nt: TGTGCCAGCAGCGTAGCGGGCAGGCAAGAGACCCAGTACTTC; cdr3_aa: CASSVAGRQETQYF; clone_size: few; d_call: .; j_call: TRBJ2-5; v_call: TRBV9